The 15 T cell receptor beta chains in this list originate from one sample, sequenced in a study of T cell clones after liver transplantation. Clones were read by immunoSEQ multiplex PCR, and TCRdb kept only the in-frame ones, dropping some. The sample includes approximately 8,800 clones, over 75% of them seen just once. The sample was CD8+ T cells from blood, taken before liver transplant. The receptor source for this set is a human donor who received a liver transplant.

The chain links TRBV11-2 to TRBJ2-5; the D gene is possibly TRBD2 (6 bases). V was trimmed by 1 base and J by 2 bases, leaving 11 bases between them. Per the germline V gene, CDR1 is SGHAT and CDR2 is FQNNGV. The CDR3 sequence is 15 residues long. The CDR3 spells CASSLAAGSQETQYF. In DNA form, the CDR3 reads TGTGCCAGCAGCTTAGCTGCGGGGAGTCAAGAGACCCAGTACTTC.

In its sample, this clone was seen once. The rearrangement links TRBV27 to TRBJ2-5; 10 nucleotides line up with TRBD2. Germline CDR1 MNHEY, CDR2 SMNVEV (reference sequence). This CDR3 has 15 amino acids. The V gene end was trimmed by 8 bases and the J gene end by 5 bases; junction bases not matched to a gene: 11. The CDR3 region is CASGSIAGGGETQYF. Written as DNA, the CDR3 is TGTGCCAGCGGATCAATAGCGGGGGGAGGGGAGACCCAGTACTTC.

V usage is TRBV7-7 and J usage is TRBJ2-5; TRBD2 might be the D (5 bases). CDR1 is SSHAT, CDR2 FNYEAQ, per germline (reference sequence). The CDR3 contains 13 residues. V dropped 5 bases and J dropped 5 bases, with 12 bases sitting between them. The CDR3 reads CASSPSSGETQYF. In DNA form, the CDR3 reads TGTGCCAGCAGCCCGAGTTCGGGGGAGACCCAGTACTTC. Together with reference TRBV7-7 and TRBJ2-5, the CDR3 gives the full variable domain: GAGVSQSPRYKVTKRGQDVTLRCDPISSHATLYWYQQALGQGPEFLTYFNYEAQPDKSGLPSDRFSAERPEGSISTLTIQRTEQRDSAMYRCASSPSSGETQYFGPGTRLLVL.

Only one count was recorded for this clone. The chain carries TRBV1 and TRBJ2-2; the D call in the table, TRBD2, was not verified against the DNA. TRBV1 is given as a pseudogene. CDR3 length: 16 residues. CDR3 nucleotides: TGCACCAGCAGCCGACCAGGAGGGAGGATGGGGGGGGAGCTGTTTTTT. This gives the protein CTSSRPGGRMGGELFF.

This clone has just one count. In DNA, the CDR3 is TGTGCCAGCAGTGAAGGCCAATTGGGTGGGACTCACACAGATACGCAGTATTTT. It yields the protein CASSEGQLGGTHTDTQYF. The chain combines TRBV2 with TRBJ2-3, with D possibly being TRBD2 (6 bases). From germline, CDR1 is SNHLY and CDR2 FYNNEI. The CDR3 length is 18 residues. Trimming pared 1 base from V and 2 bases from J, leaving 19 bases between.

The chain links TRBV4-2 to TRBJ2-1; 7 bases line up with TRBD2. CDR1 and CDR2 from the germline V gene are LGHNA and YNFKEQ. CDR3 length equals 17 residues. Losses at the gene ends were 0 bases for V and 2 bases for J; bases not matched to a gene: 7. This CDR3 is CASSQEFALAAYNEQFF. The CDR3 coding sequence is TGTGCCAGCAGCCAAGAGTTCGCCCTAGCGGCCTACAATGAGCAGTTCTTC.

The rearrangement joins TRBV7-9 to TRBJ2-7; TRBD2 is a possible D gene (5 bases). Germline values: CDR1 SEHNR, CDR2 FQNEAQ (reference sequence). Between the trimmed V and J ends, which lost 4 bases and 1 base, there was a span of 17 bases. This CDR3 region has 16 residues. The CDR3 sequence: CASSSRLGGLSYEQYF. CDR3 DNA: TGTGCCAGCAGCTCTCGCCTGGGCGGGCTTTCCTACGAGCAGTACTTC. The full variable domain, with the rest looked up from reference TRBV7-9 and TRBJ2-7, is DTGVSQNPRHKITKRGQNVTFRCDPISEHNRLYWYRQTLGQGPEFLTYFQNEAQLEKSRLLSDRFSAERPKGSFSTLEIQRTEQGDSAMYLCASSSRLGGLSYEQYFGPGTRLTVT.

The gene calls are TRBV30 and TRBJ1-5; D uncertain. The CDR3 has 15 residues. Trimming shortened V by 0 bases and J by 0 bases, and 9 bases separated the two germline ends. CDR1 is GTSNPN, CDR2 SVGIG, per germline (reference sequence). DNA for the CDR3: TGTGCCTGGAGTGTGTTTGGGAATAGCAATCAGCCCCAGCATTTT. This codes for CAWSVFGNSNQPQHF. Looking up the rest from reference TRBV30 and TRBJ1-5 gives the full variable domain: SQTIHQWPATLVQPVGSPLSLECTVEGTSNPNLYWYRQAAGRGLQLLFYSVGIGQISSEVPQNLSASRPQDRQFILSSKKLLLSDSGFYLCAWSVFGNSNQPQHFGDGTRLSIL.

V gene TRBV11-2 combines with J gene TRBJ1-5; no reliable D call. There are 14 residues in the CDR3. CDR1 SGHAT and CDR2 FQNNGV come from the germline V gene. V lost 2 bases to trimming and J lost 0 bases, with 5 bases between them. In DNA form, the CDR3 reads TGTGCCAGCAGCTTAATGGATAGCAATCAGCCCCAGCATTTT. This sequence encodes CASSLMDSNQPQHF.

This chain links TRBV9 with TRBJ1-1; D unclear. The CDR3 is 16 amino acids. V was clipped by 3 bases and J by 0 bases, with 15 bases between them. CDR1 is SGDLS and CDR2 is YYNGEE in the germline V gene. The CDR3 loop is CASSDPPRELNTEAFF. The CDR3 DNA reads as TGTGCCAGCAGCGACCCCCCTCGCGAACTGAACACTGAAGCTTTCTTT.

The chain joins TRBV4-2 to TRBJ1-5; D remains ambiguous. Germline V gene data show CDR1 as LGHNA and CDR2 as YNFKEQ. V gave up 4 bases and J gave up 9 bases, with 13 bases separating them. This CDR3 has 13 amino acids. CDR3 residues: CASSPGGGWPQHF. For the CDR3, the DNA is TGTGCCAGCAGCCCGGGAGGAGGTTGGCCCCAGCATTTT.

The chain uses TRBV21-1 and TRBJ2-1; whether TRBD2, the table's D call, matches the DNA was not checked. TRBV21-1 constitutes a pseudogene. The CDR3 is 15 residues long. The DNA for the CDR3 is TGTGCCAGCAGCAAAGACGCCCTAGTTATCAATGAGCAGTTCTTC. It codes for CASSKDALVINEQFF.

The chain has TRBV5-6 and TRBJ2-1, with D unresolved. V gave up 8 bases and J gave up 5 bases, with 11 bases separating them. Germline loops: CDR1 SGHDT, CDR2 YYEEEE. CDR3 length: 12 residues. This CDR3 is CASGGGNNEQFF. In nucleotides, the CDR3 is TGTGCCAGTGGTGGTGGGAACAATGAGCAGTTCTTC.

The rearrangement uses TRBV5-8 and TRBJ2-7, with D hard to call. Trimming removed 4 bases at V and 0 bases at J, with 17 bases between. CDR1 and CDR2 (germline): SGHTS, YDEGEE. The length of the CDR3 is 16 residues. DNA for the CDR3: TGTGCCAGCAGCCACCGCTTTGGCTGGAGCTCCTACGAGCAGTACTTC. Encoded protein: CASSHRFGWSSYEQYF.

The table lists this clone with a few counts. DNA of the CDR3: TGTGCCAGCAGTTTATCAGGAGTCAGGGGAGCCTATGGCTACACCTTC. This sequence encodes CASSLSGVRGAYGYTF. The chain carries TRBV27 and TRBJ1-2; D might be TRBD1 (6 bases). Germline V gene sequence: CDR1 MNHEY, CDR2 SMNVEV (reference sequence). The CDR3 has 16 residues. V was cut by 0 bases and J by 4 bases, with 15 bases left in between.